The entry that follows covers one T cell receptor (beta chain) sequence. The antigen is undetermined. The source of the sample is a study of beta chain features in type 1 diabetes. Study findings and constraints: Resolution of whether HLA type affects TCRB rearrangement was not achieved here. Naive, central memory and Treg TCRB repertoires appeared more alike in patients than in healthy donors. VDJ junctions in type 1 diabetes patients carried more deletions and fewer insertions.

Since all of the isolated RNA was reverse transcribed, expressed TCRB transcripts were what got sequenced. The data were produced by immunoSEQ multiplex PCR, yet TCRdb's version contains in-frame clones alone and is incomplete. The sample includes around 44,000 clones, approximately 48% of them seen just once. Sample: stem cell memory CD4+ T cells from blood. This clonotype was sampled from a woman younger than 45 in good health.

This chain's CDR3 is CASTRGWSSYNEQFF. CDR3 DNA: TGTGCCAGCACCCGCGGGTGGAGCTCCTACAATGAGCAGTTCTTC. The V call is TRBV7-8, the J call TRBJ2-1, with a tentative D call TRBD2 (5 bases). Trimming cost V 7 bases and J 0 bases, with 13 bases left between them. CDR3 length: 15 amino acids. The germline gives CDR1 SGHVS, CDR2 FQNEAQ. The full variable domain, its missing parts supplied by reference TRBV7-8 and TRBJ2-1, is GAGVSQSPRYKVAKRGQDVALRCDPISGHVSLFWYQQALGQGPEFLTYFQNEAQLDKSGLPSDRFFAERPEGSVSTLKIQRTQQEDSAVYLCASTRGWSSYNEQFFGPGTRLTVL.